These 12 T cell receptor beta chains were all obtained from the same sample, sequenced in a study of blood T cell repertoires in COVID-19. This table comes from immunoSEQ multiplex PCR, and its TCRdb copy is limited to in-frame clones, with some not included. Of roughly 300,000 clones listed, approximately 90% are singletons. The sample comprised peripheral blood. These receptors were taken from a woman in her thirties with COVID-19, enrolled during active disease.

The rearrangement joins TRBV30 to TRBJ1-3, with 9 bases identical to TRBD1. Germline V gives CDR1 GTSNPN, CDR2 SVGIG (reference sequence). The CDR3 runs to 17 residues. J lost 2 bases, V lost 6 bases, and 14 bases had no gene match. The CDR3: CACPGTGKKRAGNTIYF. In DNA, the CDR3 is TGTGCCTGCCCCGGGACAGGGAAGAAGAGGGCTGGAAACACCATATATTTT.

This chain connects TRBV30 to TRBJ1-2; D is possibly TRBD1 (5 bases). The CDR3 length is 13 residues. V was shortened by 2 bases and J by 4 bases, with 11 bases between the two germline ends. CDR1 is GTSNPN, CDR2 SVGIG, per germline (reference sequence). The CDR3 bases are TGTGCCTGGAGTCTAGGGGCTGGCTATGGCTACACCTTC. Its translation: CAWSLGAGYGYTF.

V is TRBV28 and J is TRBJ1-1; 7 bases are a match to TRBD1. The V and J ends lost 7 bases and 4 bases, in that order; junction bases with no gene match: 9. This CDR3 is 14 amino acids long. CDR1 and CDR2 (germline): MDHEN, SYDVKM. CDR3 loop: CASTGQGVVTEAFF. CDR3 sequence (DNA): TGTGCCAGCACGGGGCAGGGGGTTGTCACTGAAGCTTTCTTT.

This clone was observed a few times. CDR3 region: CASSEDRRTEAFF. The CDR3 coding sequence is TGTGCCAGCAGTGAAGACAGGCGCACTGAAGCTTTCTTT. The chain employs TRBV6-1 and TRBJ1-1; TRBD1 might be the D (5 bases). V lost 1 base and J 4 bases, leaving 7 bases between the germline ends. From germline, CDR1 is MNHNS and CDR2 SASEGT. The CDR3 is 13 amino acids.

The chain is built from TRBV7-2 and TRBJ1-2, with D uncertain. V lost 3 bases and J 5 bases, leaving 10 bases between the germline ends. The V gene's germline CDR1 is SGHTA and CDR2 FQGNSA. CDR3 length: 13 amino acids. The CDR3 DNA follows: TGTGCCAGCAGCTTTGGGAGTTTGTATGGCTACACCTTC. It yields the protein CASSFGSLYGYTF.

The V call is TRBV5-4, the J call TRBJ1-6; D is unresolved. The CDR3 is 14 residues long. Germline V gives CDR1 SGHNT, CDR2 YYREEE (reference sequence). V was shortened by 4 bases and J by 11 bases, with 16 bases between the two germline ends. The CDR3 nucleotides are TGTGCCAGCAGCCCCCAGATCGGACTCACACCCCTCCACTTT. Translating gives CASSPQIGLTPLHF.

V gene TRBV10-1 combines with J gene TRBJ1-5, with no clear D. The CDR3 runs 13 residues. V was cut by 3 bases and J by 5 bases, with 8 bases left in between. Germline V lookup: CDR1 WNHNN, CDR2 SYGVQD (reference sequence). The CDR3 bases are TGCGCCAGCAGTGAATACAGCTATCAGCCCCAGCATTTT. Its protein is CASSEYSYQPQHF.

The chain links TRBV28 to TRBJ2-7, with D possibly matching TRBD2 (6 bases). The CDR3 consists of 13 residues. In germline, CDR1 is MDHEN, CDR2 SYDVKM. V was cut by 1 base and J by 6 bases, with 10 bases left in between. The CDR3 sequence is CASSLSGRSEQYF. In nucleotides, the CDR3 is TGTGCCAGCAGTTTATCGGGGAGGAGCGAGCAGTACTTC.

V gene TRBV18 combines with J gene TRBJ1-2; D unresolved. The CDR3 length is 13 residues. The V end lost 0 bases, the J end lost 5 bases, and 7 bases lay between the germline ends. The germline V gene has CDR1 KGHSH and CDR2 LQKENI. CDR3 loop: CASSPPRKYGYTF. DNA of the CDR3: TGTGCCAGCTCACCACCGAGGAAGTATGGCTACACCTTC.

The CDR3 protein is CASSQYLDRAHEQYF. CDR3 DNA sequence: TGCGCCAGCAGTCAATATTTAGACAGGGCCCACGAGCAGTACTTC. This sequence joins TRBV23-1 and TRBJ2-7; TRBD1 matches 7 bases. TRBV23-1 is labeled an ORF, and its function is uncertain. The junction had 8 bases not matched to a gene; V was cut back by 1 base and J by 5 bases. CDR3 length: 15 amino acids.

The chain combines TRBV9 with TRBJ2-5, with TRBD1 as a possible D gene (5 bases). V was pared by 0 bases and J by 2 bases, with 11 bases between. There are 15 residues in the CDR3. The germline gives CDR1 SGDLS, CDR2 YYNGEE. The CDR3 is CASSVEGATQETQYF. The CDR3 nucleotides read TGTGCCAGCAGCGTAGAAGGGGCGACACAAGAGACCCAGTACTTC.

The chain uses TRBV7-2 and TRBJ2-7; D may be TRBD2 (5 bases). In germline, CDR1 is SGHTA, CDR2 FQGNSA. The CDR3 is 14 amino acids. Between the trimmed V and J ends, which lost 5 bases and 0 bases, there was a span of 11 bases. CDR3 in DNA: TGTGCCAGCAGCAGAGGGCCGAGCTCCTACGAGCAGTACTTC. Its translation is CASSRGPSSYEQYF. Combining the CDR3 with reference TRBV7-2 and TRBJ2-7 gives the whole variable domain GAGVSQSPSNKVTEKGKDVELRCDPISGHTALYWYRQSLGQGLEFLIYFQGNSAPDKSGLPSDRFSAERTGGSVSTLTIQRTQQEDSAVYLCASSRGPSSYEQYFGPGTRLTVT.